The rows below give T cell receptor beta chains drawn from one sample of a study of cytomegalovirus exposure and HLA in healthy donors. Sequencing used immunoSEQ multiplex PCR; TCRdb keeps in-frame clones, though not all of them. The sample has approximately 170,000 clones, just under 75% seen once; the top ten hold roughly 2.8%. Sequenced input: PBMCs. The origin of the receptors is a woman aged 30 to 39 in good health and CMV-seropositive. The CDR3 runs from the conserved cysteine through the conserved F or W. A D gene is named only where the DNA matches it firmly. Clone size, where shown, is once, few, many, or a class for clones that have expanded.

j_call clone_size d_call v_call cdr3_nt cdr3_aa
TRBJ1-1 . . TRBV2 TGTGCCAGCAGTGCCCCGGGGACTAGTGAAGCTTTCTTT CASSAPGTSEAFF
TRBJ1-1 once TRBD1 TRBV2 TGTGCCAGCAGTGAGGACAGGGGGGTTCGGAACACTGAAGCTTTCTTT CASSEDRGVRNTEAFF
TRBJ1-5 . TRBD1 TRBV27 TGTGCCAGCAGTTTGGGGACAGGGAGCAATCAGCCCCAGCATTTT CASSLGTGSNQPQHF
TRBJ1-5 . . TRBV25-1 TGTGCCAGCAGTGGCCTGGGGGGACATCAGCCCCAGCATTTT CASSGLGGHQPQHF
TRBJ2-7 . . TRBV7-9 TGTGCCAGCAGCTTCCAGGGGTCCGAGCAGTACTTC CASSFQGSEQYF
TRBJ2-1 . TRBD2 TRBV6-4 TGTGCCAGCAGCTCCGGGACTAGCGGGAGGGATGAGCAGTTCTTC CASSSGTSGRDEQFF
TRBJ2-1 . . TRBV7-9 TGTTCCAGCAGCCTCTTTGCCCTGGGGGGAGACAATGAGCAGTTCTTC CSSSLFALGGDNEQFF
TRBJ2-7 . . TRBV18 TGTGCCAGCTCGGCGGGACAGAACCATCCTACCTACGAGCAGTACTTC CASSAGQNHPTYEQYF
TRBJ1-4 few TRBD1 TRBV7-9 TGTGCCAGCAGCTTCTCTTCCGGGACAGGGGGCGGCGAAAAACTGTTTTTT CASSFSSGTGGGEKLFF
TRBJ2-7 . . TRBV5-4 TGTGCCAGCAGCTCGGGATTTACTAACAAGCAGTACTTC CASSSGFTNKQYF
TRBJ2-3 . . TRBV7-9 TGTGCCAGCGTCTTCGGGGGTCCCGCCACAGATACGCAGTATTTT CASVFGGPATDTQYF
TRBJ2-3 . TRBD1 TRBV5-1 TGCGCCAGCAGCTCCAGGGGGAGCACAGATACGCAGTATTTT CASSSRGSTDTQYF
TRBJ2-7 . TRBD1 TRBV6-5 TGTGCCAGCAGTTGGGGACAGGGCTCAGACGAGCAGTACTTC CASSWGQGSDEQYF
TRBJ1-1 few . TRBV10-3 TGTGCCATCAGCGGGTCCCTGAATGGTGAAGCTTTCTTT CAISGSLNGEAFF
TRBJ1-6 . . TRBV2 TGTGCCAGCGGAGAGCAAAGCTCCTATAATTCACCCCTCCACTTT CASGEQSSYNSPLHF
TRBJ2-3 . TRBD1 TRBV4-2 TGTGCCAGCAGCCTGGGGACAGCAGATACGCAGTATTTT CASSLGTADTQYF
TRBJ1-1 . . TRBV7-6 TGTGCCAGCAGCTCACGAACGTTACAGATCCCTGAAGCTTTCTTT CASSSRTLQIPEAFF
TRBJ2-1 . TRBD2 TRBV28 TGTGCCAGCAGTTCTAGCGGGTGGTGGAATGAGCAGTTCTTC CASSSSGWWNEQFF
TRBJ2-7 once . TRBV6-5 TGTGCCACCGCTTTTTTATTTGGGAGTTCCGACGAGCAGTACTTC CATAFLFGSSDEQYF
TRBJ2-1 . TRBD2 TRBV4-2 TGTGCCAGCAGCCAAGATCTAATAGCGGGCGCCCATAGGGTCTTC CASSQDLIAGAHRVF
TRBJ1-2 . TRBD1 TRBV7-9 TGTGCCAGCAGCGCAGGGGGGCGGAACTATGGCTACACCTTC CASSAGGRNYGYTF
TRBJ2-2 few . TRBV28 TGTGCCAGCAGCCCGCCTCTAACGAACACCGGGGAGCTGTTTTTT CASSPPLTNTGELFF
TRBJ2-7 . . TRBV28 TGTGCCACAAAACAGGGCTCCTACGAGCAGTACTTC CATKQGSYEQYF
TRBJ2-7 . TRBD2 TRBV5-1 TGCGCCTACGGGCAGGAGGTAGCGGGGCGACGGGAGCAGTACTTC CAYGQEVAGRREQYF
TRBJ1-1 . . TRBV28 TGTGCCAGCAGTTTATTCGGGTGGGGCAGCACTGAAGCTTTCTTT CASSLFGWGSTEAFF
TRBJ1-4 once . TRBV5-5 TGTGCCAGCAGCTTGGACGGAACTAATGAAAAACTGTTTTTT CASSLDGTNEKLFF
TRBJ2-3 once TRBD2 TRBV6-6 TGTGCCAGCAGTTTTCTAGCGGGAGCTCTGGATACGCAGTATTTT CASSFLAGALDTQYF
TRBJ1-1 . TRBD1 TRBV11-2 TGTGCCAGCAGCCTCCGGACAGGGGGGAACACTGAAGCTTTCTTT CASSLRTGGNTEAFF
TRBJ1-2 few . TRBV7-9 TGTGCCAGCAGCCCACATATAACCTTC CASSPHITF
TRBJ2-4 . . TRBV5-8 TGTGCCAGCAGCCCAAAAAACATTCAGTACTTC CASSPKNIQYF
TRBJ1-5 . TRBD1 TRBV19 TGTGCCAGTAGCCTTATGACAGGGCAACAGCCCCAGCATTTT CASSLMTGQQPQHF
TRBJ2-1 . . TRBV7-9 TGTGCCAGCAGCCATAGCGGCCCCTCCTACAATGAGCAGTTCTTC CASSHSGPSYNEQFF
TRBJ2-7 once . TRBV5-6 TGTGCCAGCAGCTTGGCAGGGGCCCCTTACGAGCAGTACTTC CASSLAGAPYEQYF
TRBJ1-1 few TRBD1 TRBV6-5 TGTGCCAGCAGTTTACAGGGGGGCACTGAAGCTTTCTTT CASSLQGGTEAFF
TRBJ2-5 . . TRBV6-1 TGTGCCAGCATGAGGTCGGGGGAGCAGTACTTC CASMRSGEQYF
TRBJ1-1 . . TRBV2 TGTGCCAGCAGTGAAAGGGGTACGGGTGAAGCTTTCTTT CASSERGTGEAFF
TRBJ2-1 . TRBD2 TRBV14 TGTGCCAGCAGCCAAGTAACCGGCGGGAGTGAGCAGTTCTTC CASSQVTGGSEQFF
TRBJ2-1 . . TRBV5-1 TGCGCCAGCAGCTTGGCAGCGGGCGGCAATGAGCAGTTCTTC CASSLAAGGNEQFF
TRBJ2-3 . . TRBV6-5 TGTGCCAGCAGTTACGTTCGCGGGCCGGGGGCAGATACGCAGTATTTT CASSYVRGPGADTQYF
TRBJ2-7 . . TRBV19 TGTGCCAGTAGCCGGGACACCCTCTCCTACGAGCAGTACTTC CASSRDTLSYEQYF